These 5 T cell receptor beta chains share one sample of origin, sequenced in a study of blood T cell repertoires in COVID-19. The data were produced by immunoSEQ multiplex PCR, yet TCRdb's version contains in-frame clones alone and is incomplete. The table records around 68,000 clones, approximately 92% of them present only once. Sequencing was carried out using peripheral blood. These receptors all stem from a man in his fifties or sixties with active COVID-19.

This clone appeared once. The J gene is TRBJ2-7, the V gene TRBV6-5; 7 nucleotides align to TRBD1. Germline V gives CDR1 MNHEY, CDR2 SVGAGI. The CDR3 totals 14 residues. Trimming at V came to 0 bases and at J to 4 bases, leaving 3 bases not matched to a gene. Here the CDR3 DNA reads TGTGCCAGCAGTTACTCAGACAGGGAGTACGAGCAGTACTTC. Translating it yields CASSYSDREYEQYF.

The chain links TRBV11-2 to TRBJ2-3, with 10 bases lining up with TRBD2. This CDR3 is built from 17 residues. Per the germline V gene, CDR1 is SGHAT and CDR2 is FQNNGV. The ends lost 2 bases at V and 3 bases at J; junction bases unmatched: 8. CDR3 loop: CASSLRLAGGYTDTQYF. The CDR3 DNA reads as TGTGCCAGCAGCTTACGGTTAGCGGGGGGCTATACAGATACGCAGTATTTT.

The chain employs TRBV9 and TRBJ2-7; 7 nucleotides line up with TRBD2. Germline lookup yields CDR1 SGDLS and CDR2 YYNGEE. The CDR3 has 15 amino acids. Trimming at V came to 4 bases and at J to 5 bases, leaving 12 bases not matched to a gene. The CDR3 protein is CASSPYEGRENEQYF. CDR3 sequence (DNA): TGTGCCAGCAGCCCCTACGAGGGGAGGGAAAACGAGCAGTACTTC. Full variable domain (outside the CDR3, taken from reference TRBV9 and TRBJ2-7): DSGVTQTPKHLITATGQRVTLRCSPRSGDLSVYWYQQSLDQGLQFLIQYYNGEERAKGNILERFSAQQFPDLHSELNLSSLELGDSALYFCASSPYEGRENEQYFGPGTRLTVT.

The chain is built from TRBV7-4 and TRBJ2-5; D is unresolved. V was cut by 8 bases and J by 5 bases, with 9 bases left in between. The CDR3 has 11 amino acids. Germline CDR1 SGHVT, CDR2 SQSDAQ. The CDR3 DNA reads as TGTGCCAGCGGCCGTTTGGAGACCCAGTACTTC. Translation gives CASGRLETQYF.

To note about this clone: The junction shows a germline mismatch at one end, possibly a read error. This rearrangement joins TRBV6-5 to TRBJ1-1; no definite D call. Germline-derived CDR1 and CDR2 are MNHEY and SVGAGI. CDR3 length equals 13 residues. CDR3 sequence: CASSYRGNNEAFF. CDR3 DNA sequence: TGTGCCAGCAGTTATAGAGGGAACAATGAAGCTTTCTTT.